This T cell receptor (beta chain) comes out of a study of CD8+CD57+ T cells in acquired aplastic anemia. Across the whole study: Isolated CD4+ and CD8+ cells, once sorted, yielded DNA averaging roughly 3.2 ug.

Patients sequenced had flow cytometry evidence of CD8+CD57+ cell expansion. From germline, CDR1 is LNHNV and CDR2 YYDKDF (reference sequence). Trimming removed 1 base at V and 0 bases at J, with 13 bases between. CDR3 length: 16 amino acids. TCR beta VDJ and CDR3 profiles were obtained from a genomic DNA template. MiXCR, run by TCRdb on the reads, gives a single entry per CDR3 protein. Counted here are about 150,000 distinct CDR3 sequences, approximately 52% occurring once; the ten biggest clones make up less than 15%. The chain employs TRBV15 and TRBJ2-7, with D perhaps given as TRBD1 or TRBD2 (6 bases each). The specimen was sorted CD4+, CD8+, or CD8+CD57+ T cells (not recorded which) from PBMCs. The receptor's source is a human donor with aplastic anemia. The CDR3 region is CATSRGGGTTSYEQYF. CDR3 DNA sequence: TGTGCCACCAGCAGAGGGGGCGGGACAACCTCCTACGAGCAGTACTTC.